This TCR beta chain was captured by sequencing in a study of cytomegalovirus exposure and HLA in healthy donors. Study-level points and caveats: One later analysis reportedly identified an Asian-associated ancestry cluster that showed fewer N-insertions than the 666-donor mean.

Both 60 Vbeta primers and 13 Jbeta primers went into the PCR. Authors' processing steps: A later analysis tallied about 80 million unique TCR beta chains, about 12 million of them shared. Measured with immunoSEQ multiplex PCR; TCRdb has only the in-frame clones, and not every one. That table gives V, J and clone size, and the DNA gave D and trimming. The sample lists roughly 190,000 clones, approximately 85% occurring once. Each donor's status was that of a healthy bone marrow donor. A word on this clone: Its cognate antigen is unknown.

V was shortened by 3 bases and J by 3 bases, with 21 bases between the two germline ends. The germline CDR1 and CDR2 sequences are SGDLS and YYNGEE. CDR3 length: 17 residues. The TCR was taken from a girl between 10 and 17 years old in good health and CMV-seropositive. The V and J genes are TRBV9 and TRBJ1-2; possibly TRBD1 for D (6 bases). The specimen was PBMCs. Here the CDR3 DNA reads TGTGCCAGCAGCGCCTCGAGCGGGGCCAGGGGAGACTATGGCTACACCTTC. Translation gives CASSASSGARGDYGYTF.